Listed below are T cell receptor beta chains from one sample, sequenced in a study of blood T cells in healthy people across ages. From the 5' RACE reads, TCRdb called clonotypes with MiXCR, one entry per CDR3 protein. Counted here are roughly 1,500,000 distinct CDR3 sequences, about 31% occurring once; the ten biggest clones make up 11%. The sequenced sample was blood. These receptors came from a woman in her 30s in good health. CDR3s include the opening cysteine and the closing phenylalanine or tryptophan. Each record gives: clone size, D gene, V gene, J gene, CDR3 protein, CDR3 DNA. A D gene is named only where the DNA matches it firmly. Clone size, where shown, is once, few, many, or a class for clones that have expanded.

size: .
D: .
V: TRBV27
J: TRBJ2-2
CDR3: CASSTGPGTGELFF
DNA: TGTGCCAGCAGTACGGGGCCCGGCACCGGGGAGCTGTTTTTT

size: .
D: .
V: TRBV6-6
J: TRBJ1-1
CDR3: CASSYSNQRRTNTEAFF
DNA: TGTGCCAGCAGTTACTCGAACCAGAGACGGACGAACACTGAAGCTTTCTTT

size: few
D: TRBD1
V: TRBV6-5
J: TRBJ2-5
CDR3: CASSYGGTGRETQYF
DNA: TGTGCCAGCAGTTACGGTGGGACAGGGCGAGAGACCCAGTACTTC

size: many
D: TRBD1
V: TRBV3-1
J: TRBJ2-1
CDR3: CASSQPGGNEQFF
DNA: TGTGCCAGCAGCCAACCAGGGGGCAATGAGCAGTTCTTC

size: few
D: TRBD1
V: TRBV19
J: TRBJ2-1
CDR3: CASSTTGSVYNEQFF
DNA: TGTGCCAGTAGTACGACAGGGAGCGTCTACAATGAGCAGTTCTTC

size: few
D: .
V: TRBV7-8
J: TRBJ2-7
CDR3: CASSLGGRESYEQYF
DNA: TGTGCCAGCAGCTTAGGGGGACGGGAGTCCTACGAGCAGTACTTC

size: .
D: TRBD2
V: TRBV12-3/TRBV12-4
J: TRBJ2-1
CDR3: CASNLGQTSGYNEQFF
DNA: TGTGCCAGCAACCTTGGGCAGACTAGCGGCTACAATGAGCAGTTCTTC

size: .
D: TRBD1
V: TRBV28
J: TRBJ1-4
CDR3: CASNGGQSNEKLFF
DNA: TGTGCCAGCAATGGGGGACAGAGTAATGAAAAACTGTTTTTT

size: .
D: TRBD2
V: TRBV3-1
J: TRBJ2-1
CDR3: CASSQSIAGGTDNEQFF
DNA: TGTGCCAGCAGCCAATCTATAGCGGGGGGGACAGACAATGAGCAGTTCTTC

size: many
D: TRBD1
V: TRBV5-1
J: TRBJ2-7
CDR3: CASSLGGTASYEQYF
DNA: TGTGCCAGCAGCTTAGGTGGGACAGCATCCTACGAGCAGTACTTC

size: .
D: .
V: TRBV28
J: TRBJ1-1
CDR3: CASKQVKNTEAFF
DNA: TGTGCCAGCAAGCAAGTAAAGAACACTGAAGCTTTCTTT